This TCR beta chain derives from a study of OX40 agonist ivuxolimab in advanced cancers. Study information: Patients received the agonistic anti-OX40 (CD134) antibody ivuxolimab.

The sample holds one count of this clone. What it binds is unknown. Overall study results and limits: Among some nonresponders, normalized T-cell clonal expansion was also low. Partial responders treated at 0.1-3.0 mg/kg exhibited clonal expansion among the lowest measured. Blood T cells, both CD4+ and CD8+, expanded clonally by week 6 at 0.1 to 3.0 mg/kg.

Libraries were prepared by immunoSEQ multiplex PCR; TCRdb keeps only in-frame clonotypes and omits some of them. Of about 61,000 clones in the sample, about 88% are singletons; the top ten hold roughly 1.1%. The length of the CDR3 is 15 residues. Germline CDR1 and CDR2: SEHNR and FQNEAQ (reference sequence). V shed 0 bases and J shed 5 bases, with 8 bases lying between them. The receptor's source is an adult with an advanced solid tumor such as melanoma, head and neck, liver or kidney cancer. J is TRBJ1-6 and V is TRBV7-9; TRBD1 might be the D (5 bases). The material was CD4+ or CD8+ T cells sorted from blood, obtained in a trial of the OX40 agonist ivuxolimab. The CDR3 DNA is TGTGCCAGCAGCTTAGCGGACACAAATAATTCACCCCTCCACTTT. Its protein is CASSLADTNNSPLHF.